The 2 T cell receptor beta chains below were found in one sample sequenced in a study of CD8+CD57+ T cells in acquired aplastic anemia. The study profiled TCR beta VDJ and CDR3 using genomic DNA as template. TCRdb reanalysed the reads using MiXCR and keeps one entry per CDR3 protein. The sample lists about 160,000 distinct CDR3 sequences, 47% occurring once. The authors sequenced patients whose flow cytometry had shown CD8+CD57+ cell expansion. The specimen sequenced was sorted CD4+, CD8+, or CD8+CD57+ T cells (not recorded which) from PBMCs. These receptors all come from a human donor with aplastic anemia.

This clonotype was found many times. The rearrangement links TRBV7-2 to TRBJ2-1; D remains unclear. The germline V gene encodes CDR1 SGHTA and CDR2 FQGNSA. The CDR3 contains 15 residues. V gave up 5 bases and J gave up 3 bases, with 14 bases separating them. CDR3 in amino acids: CASSPQSAGYNEQFF. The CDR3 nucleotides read TGTGCCAGCAGCCCCCAAAGCGCAGGCTACAATGAGCAGTTCTTC. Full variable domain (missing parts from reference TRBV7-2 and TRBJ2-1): GAGVSQSPSNKVTEKGKDVELRCDPISGHTALYWYRQSLGQGLEFLIYFQGNSAPDKSGLPSDRFSAERTGGSVSTLTIQRTQQEDSAVYLCASSPQSAGYNEQFFGPGTRLTVL.

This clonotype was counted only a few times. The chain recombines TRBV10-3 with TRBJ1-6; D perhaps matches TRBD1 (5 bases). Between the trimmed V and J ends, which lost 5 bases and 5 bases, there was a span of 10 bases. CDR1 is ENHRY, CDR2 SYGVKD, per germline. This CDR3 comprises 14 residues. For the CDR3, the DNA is TGTGCCATCAGTCCTGGACAAGATAATTCACCCCTCCACTTT. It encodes CAISPGQDNSPLHF.